One and the same sample provided the 25 T cell receptor beta chains below, sequenced in a study of T cell responses to AZD1222 COVID-19 vaccine. Data came from immunoSEQ multiplex PCR; TCRdb stores just in-frame clones and leaves some out. This sample yields some 140,000 clones, of which roughly 84% are seen a single time; about 4% belongs to the top ten. The material sequenced was peripheral blood, taken on day 0 of AZD1222 vaccination. Every receptor here comes from an adult in good health.

The chain joins TRBV12-3 or TRBV12-4 to TRBJ2-2; no clear D gene. Trimming pared 1 base from V and 7 bases from J, leaving 7 bases between. The CDR3 consists of 13 residues. The CDR3 DNA sequence: TGTGCCAGCAGTTTAGGGGTAGTCGGGGAGCTGTTTTTT. Its protein is CASSLGVVGELFF.

The V and J genes are TRBV14 and TRBJ1-1; D gene ambiguous. CDR3 length equals 15 residues. V was pared by 1 base and J by 1 base, with 10 bases between. Looked up from germline, CDR1 is SGHDN and CDR2 is FVKESK. The CDR3 here is CASSQASGGNTEAFF. In DNA form, the CDR3 reads TGTGCCAGCAGCCAAGCTTCAGGCGGGAACACTGAAGCTTTCTTT.

The rearrangement uses TRBV3-1 (or the pseudogene TRBV3-2) and TRBJ1-1, with D hard to call. Germline-derived CDR1 and CDR2 are LGHDT and YNNKEL (reference sequence). The CDR3 runs to 14 residues. Trimming cost V 4 bases and J 2 bases, with 11 bases left between them. Here the CDR3 reads CASSLRLTNTEAFF. The CDR3 DNA sequence: TGTGCCAGCAGCCTTCGACTGACTAACACTGAAGCTTTCTTT.

The sample holds one count of this clone. This sequence joins TRBV2 and TRBJ1-6; a possible D gene is TRBD1 (6 bases). V lost 8 bases and J lost 7, with 18 bases in between. Germline V gene data show CDR1 as SNHLY and CDR2 as FYNNEI. The CDR3 runs 15 residues. The CDR3 nucleotides read TGTGCCAGCCGGCCCGGGGCAGGGGCGAATTCACCCCTCCACTTT. Protein: CASRPGAGANSPLHF. Using reference TRBV2 and TRBJ1-6 for the parts outside the CDR3, the full variable domain is EPEVTQTPSHQVTQMGQEVILRCVPISNHLYFYWYRQILGQKVEFLVSFYNNEISEKSEIFDDQFSVERPDGSNFTLKIRSTKLEDSAMYFCASRPGAGANSPLHFGNGTRLTVT.

V is TRBV5-4 and J is TRBJ2-2; a weak D match, TRBD1 (5 bases). Germline values: CDR1 SGHNT, CDR2 YYREEE (reference sequence). Trimming stripped 3 bases from V and 2 bases from J, with 11 bases between. This CDR3 has 15 residues. The CDR3, as DNA: TGTGCCAGCAGCTCTTCGACAGTTAACACCGGGGAGCTGTTTTTT. Its protein product is CASSSSTVNTGELFF.

This clone was found once. The chain links TRBV2 to TRBJ1-2, with 7 bases that match TRBD1. Germline V gene sequence: CDR1 SNHLY, CDR2 FYNNEI. The J segment lost 3 bases and the V segment lost 5 bases, leaving 0 bases of the junction unmatched. The CDR3 consists of 12 residues. CDR3 nucleotides: TGTGCCAGCAGTACAGGGGACTATGGCTACACCTTC. This translates into CASSTGDYGYTF.

The chain couples TRBV28 to TRBJ1-2; D is undetermined. The CDR3 covers 12 residues. In germline, CDR1 is MDHEN, CDR2 SYDVKM. The V and J ends lost 6 bases and 5 bases respectively, with 10 bases between them. The CDR3 reads CASSNALYGYTF. CDR3 DNA: TGTGCCAGCAGCAACGCATTGTATGGCTACACCTTC.

On this clone itself: This same CDR3 is encoded by further DNA sequences in the sample. The V call is TRBV5-1, the J call TRBJ2-3, with D possibly matching TRBD1 (5 bases). The CDR3 is 14 residues long. CDR1 and CDR2 (germline): SGHRS, YFSETQ. V was pared by 0 bases and J by 2 bases, with 7 bases between. The CDR3 here is CASSLGGLTDTQYF. The CDR3 DNA reads as TGCGCCAGCAGCTTGGGGGGCCTCACAGATACGCAGTATTTT.

This rearrangement joins TRBV28 to TRBJ1-2, with D maybe TRBD1 (6 bases). The germline V gene has CDR1 MDHEN and CDR2 SYDVKM. The ends were cut back, 6 bases at V and 6 bases at J, with 17 bases in the middle. The CDR3 extends over 14 amino acids. CDR3 DNA sequence: TGTGCCAGCAGAGCTGGGGGCCAGGGAGATGGCTACACCTTC. It is translated as CASRAGGQGDGYTF.

The chain employs TRBV6-1 and TRBJ1-1; no clear D. CDR3 length: 19 amino acids. Germline lookup yields CDR1 MNHNS and CDR2 SASEGT. V was trimmed by 1 base and J by 4 bases, leaving 25 bases between them. The CDR3 nucleotides are TGTGCCAGCAGTGAAGGGATTGGATTCTGGGGAACAATTTTCACTGAAGCTTTCTTT. It translates to CASSEGIGFWGTIFTEAFF.

This chain connects TRBV6-5 to TRBJ1-1; 9 bases fit TRBD1. The CDR3 length is 16 residues. The V gene's germline CDR1 is MNHEY and CDR2 SVGAGI. V was clipped by 2 bases and J by 1 base; unmatched bases: 5. CDR3 residues: CASSYGSGQGNTEAFF. CDR3 nucleotides: TGTGCCAGCAGTTACGGGTCGGGACAGGGGAACACTGAAGCTTTCTTT.

V is TRBV7-3 and J is TRBJ1-1; D not certain. Germline V gene data show CDR1 as SGHTA and CDR2 as FQGTGA. The CDR3 runs to 13 residues. Trimming stripped 4 bases from V and 6 bases from J, with 12 bases between. The CDR3 nucleotides read TGTGCCAGCAGCTCGACTCTTTTGTCTGAAGCTTTCTTT. Its protein product is CASSSTLLSEAFF.

V gene TRBV28 combines with J gene TRBJ1-4; D is perhaps TRBD1 (5 bases). The CDR3 runs 14 residues. V was cut by 4 bases and J by 8 bases, with 14 bases left in between. Germline V gene sequence: CDR1 MDHEN, CDR2 SYDVKM. CDR3 protein: CASSSQQGGEKLFF. The DNA for the CDR3 is TGTGCCAGCAGTTCCCAGCAGGGCGGAGAAAAACTGTTTTTT. The entire variable domain, with the rest obtained from reference TRBV28 and TRBJ1-4, is as follows: DVKVTQSSRYLVKRTGEKVFLECVQDMDHENMFWYRQDPGLGLRLIYFSYDVKMKEKGDIPEGYSVSREKKERFSLILESASTNQTSMYLCASSSQQGGEKLFFGSGTQLSVL.

This chain uses TRBV5-6 with TRBJ1-2; 11 bases are a match to TRBD1. The CDR3 totals 15 residues. The germline CDR1 and CDR2 sequences are SGHDT and YYEEEE. The V and J ends lost 1 base and 8 bases, in that order; junction bases with no gene match: 7. DNA of the CDR3: TGTGCCAGCAGCTTGCTCGGACAGGGGGCGGAGGGCTACACCTTC. Translation: CASSLLGQGAEGYTF.

This CDR3 is CASSPSRRDEQYF. CDR3 sequence (DNA): TGTGCCAGCAGTCCCTCACGCAGGGACGAGCAGTACTTC. This chain links TRBV27 with TRBJ2-7; TRBD1 is a possible D gene (5 bases). Trimming shortened V by 5 bases and J by 5 bases, and 13 bases separated the two germline ends. The CDR3 is 13 amino acids. Germline V gene sequence: CDR1 MNHEY, CDR2 SMNVEV (reference sequence).

V gene TRBV20-1 combines with J gene TRBJ2-3; either TRBD1 or TRBD2 may supply D (5 bases each). The CDR3 is 15 residues long. V lost 6 bases and J 2 bases, leaving 18 bases between the germline ends. From germline, CDR1 is DFQATT and CDR2 SNEGSKA (reference sequence). This CDR3 is CSASGVRGFTDTQYF. The DNA for the CDR3 is TGCAGTGCCAGTGGGGTGAGGGGATTCACAGATACGCAGTATTTT.

The CDR3 sequence: CASSPTGQGVTEAFF. CDR3 bases: TGTGCCAGCTCACCAACGGGACAGGGGGTTACTGAAGCTTTCTTT. This sequence joins TRBV18 and TRBJ1-1, with TRBD1 matching over 11 bases. CDR3 length: 15 amino acids. With 2 bases clipped from V and 5 bases from J, the junction kept 4 bases outside the gene matches. Per germline, CDR1 KGHSH and CDR2 LQKENI.

The sample holds a few counts of this clone. This chain connects TRBV7-9 to TRBJ1-1; TRBD1 matches 10 bases. The length of the CDR3 is 17 residues. CDR1 and CDR2 from the germline V gene are SEHNR and FQNEAQ (reference sequence). Trimming removed 5 bases from V and 6 bases from J; junction bases left unmatched: 15. CDR3 in amino acids: CASSDNTGTGEFAEAFF. DNA of the CDR3: TGTGCCAGCAGCGATAATACCGGGACAGGGGAATTTGCTGAAGCTTTCTTT.

The V and J genes are TRBV3-1 (or the pseudogene TRBV3-2) and TRBJ2-7; no definite D call. CDR3 length: 14 amino acids. The V gene's germline CDR1 is LGHDT and CDR2 YNNKEL (reference sequence). Trimming removed 1 base at V and 0 bases at J, with 7 bases between. The CDR3 here is CASSQGSGSYEQYF. The CDR3 DNA is TGTGCCAGCAGCCAAGGTAGTGGCTCCTACGAGCAGTACTTC.

This clone was counted a few times. The chain employs TRBV19 and TRBJ2-6, with D uncertain. CDR3 length: 14 residues. The V gene lost 1 base and the J gene lost 7 bases, with 8 bases spanning the gap. Germline CDR1 reads LNHDA; CDR2 reads SQIVND (reference sequence). This chain's CDR3 is CASSIGLAANVLTF. The CDR3 nucleotides read TGTGCCAGTAGTATAGGGCTCGCTGCCAACGTCCTGACTTTC.

The chain is built from TRBV6-1 and TRBJ1-3; D remains ambiguous. CDR1 MNHNS and CDR2 SASEGT come from the germline V gene. The CDR3 has 14 amino acids. V lost 0 bases, J lost 7 bases, and 10 bases lay in between. CDR3 loop: CASSEAVRANTIYF. The CDR3 nucleotides are TGTGCCAGCAGTGAAGCGGTCCGGGCTAACACCATATATTTT.

The table lists this clone with a few counts. V gene TRBV5-6 combines with J gene TRBJ2-1; D may be TRBD1 (5 bases). Germline CDR1 is SGHDT and CDR2 is YYEEEE. The CDR3 sequence is 13 residues long. V dropped 0 bases and J dropped 5 bases, with 6 bases sitting between them. CDR3: CASSLVGDNEQFF. The DNA for the CDR3 is TGTGCCAGCAGCTTGGTAGGGGACAATGAGCAGTTCTTC.

The rearrangement joins TRBV5-1 to TRBJ2-7; a weak D match, TRBD1 (5 bases). Germline CDR1 and CDR2: SGHRS and YFSETQ. This CDR3 comprises 14 residues. V was shortened by 0 bases and J by 2 bases, with 9 bases between the two germline ends. The CDR3 DNA reads as TGCGCCAGCAGCTTGGTTAGGGGCCCCTACGAGCAGTACTTC. It yields the protein CASSLVRGPYEQYF.

This chain joins TRBV4-1 and TRBJ1-1, with D perhaps TRBD1 (6 bases). Germline CDR1 reads MGHRA; CDR2 reads YSYEKL. V lost 1 base, J lost 6 bases, and 15 bases lay in between. CDR3 length equals 15 residues. CDR3: CASSQGGGRVAEAFF. DNA of the CDR3: TGCGCCAGCAGCCAAGGGGGGGGGCGCGTGGCTGAAGCTTTCTTT.

The rearrangement uses TRBV15 and TRBJ1-1; perhaps TRBD1 as D (5 bases). Germline lookup yields CDR1 LNHNV and CDR2 YYDKDF (reference sequence). This CDR3 comprises 15 residues. Trimming took off 4 bases at V and 4 bases at J, with 16 bases between the two ends. The chain's CDR3 is CATSTGDGGFTEAFF. Here the CDR3 DNA reads TGTGCCACCAGCACCGGCGATGGGGGGTTCACTGAAGCTTTCTTT.